Shown below are 13 T cell receptor beta chains from a single sample sequenced in a study of cytomegalovirus exposure and HLA in healthy donors. The PCR used 60 Vbeta and 13 Jbeta primers. Sequencing used immunoSEQ multiplex PCR; TCRdb keeps in-frame clones, though not all of them. The data show under 200,000 clones, with roughly 80% seen just once and approximately 7% held by the top ten. The sample comprised PBMCs. Receptors were obtained from a woman in her thirties in good health and CMV-seropositive.

CDR3 loop: CASSLVWPSNQPQHF. The CDR3 nucleotides are TGTGCCAGCAGTTTGGTTTGGCCTAGCAATCAGCCCCAGCATTTT. The chain links TRBV28 to TRBJ1-5; the D is unclear. Germline V CDR1 and CDR2: MDHEN, SYDVKM. Trimming removed 3 bases from V and 0 bases from J, with 9 bases in between. The CDR3 is 15 amino acids. The entire variable domain, with the rest obtained from reference TRBV28 and TRBJ1-5, is as follows: DVKVTQSSRYLVKRTGEKVFLECVQDMDHENMFWYRQDPGLGLRLIYFSYDVKMKEKGDIPEGYSVSREKKERFSLILESASTNQTSMYLCASSLVWPSNQPQHFGDGTRLSIL.

The V gene is TRBV6-1, the J gene TRBJ1-4; D is perhaps TRBD1 (5 bases). The CDR3 is 15 residues long. Between the trimmed V and J ends, which lost 7 bases and 5 bases, there was a span of 17 bases. Germline CDR1 is MNHNS and CDR2 is SASEGT. Written as DNA, the CDR3 is TGTGCCAGCAAAATCCCCAACAGGATAAATGAAAAACTGTTTTTT. This encodes CASKIPNRINEKLFF.

V usage is TRBV7-9 and J usage is TRBJ1-1, with D possibly being TRBD1 (5 bases). The germline gives CDR1 SEHNR, CDR2 FQNEAQ (reference sequence). V lost 3 bases to trimming and J lost 2 bases, with 10 bases between them. The CDR3 is made up of 14 amino acids. The CDR3 bases are TGTGCCAGCAGCTTGACAGTTATTAACACTGAAGCTTTCTTT. It yields the protein CASSLTVINTEAFF.

A word on this clone: The germline gene is not matched at one end of the junction; a read error may be the cause. The chain carries TRBV7-9 and TRBJ1-6; 7 nucleotides agree with TRBD1. Germline CDR1 reads SEHNR; CDR2 reads FQNEAQ (reference sequence). The CDR3 totals 14 residues. CDR3 DNA: TGTTCCAGCAGCCCTGACAGGGAAGGCTCACCCCTCCACTTT. It specifies CSSSPDREGSPLHF.

The count of this clone is one. The gene calls are TRBV13 and TRBJ2-1; 7 nucleotides agree with TRBD1. V trimming: 5 bases; J trimming: 0 bases; junction bases outside the gene matches: 7. CDR3 length equals 16 residues. Per germline, CDR1 PRHDT and CDR2 FYEKMQ (reference sequence). The CDR3 DNA reads TGTGCCAGCAGCGGGACCGGGACAGCCTCCTACAATGAGCAGTTCTTC. Translation gives CASSGTGTASYNEQFF.

This sequence joins TRBV5-4 and TRBJ1-2; TRBD1 aligns across 8 bases. The CDR3 is 15 residues long. V was clipped by 4 bases and J by 4 bases; unmatched bases: 9. CDR1 is SGHNT and CDR2 is YYREEE in the germline V gene (reference sequence). DNA of the CDR3: TGTGCCAGCAGCCCTTCTACACAGGGGGGCTATGGCTACACCTTC. Translated: CASSPSTQGGYGYTF.

This clone came up many times. This chain connects TRBV5-1 to TRBJ1-1; 9 nucleotides agree with TRBD1. Germline CDR1 SGHRS, CDR2 YFSETQ. This CDR3 comprises 15 residues. V lost 4 bases to trimming and J lost 1 base; unmatched junction nucleotides: 5. Here the CDR3 reads CASSGTGRGNTEAFF. CDR3 nucleotide sequence: TGCGCCAGCAGCGGGACAGGGCGGGGGAACACTGAAGCTTTCTTT.

The chain joins TRBV11-2 to TRBJ1-2, with a weak D call TRBD1 (5 bases). Per the germline V gene, CDR1 is SGHAT and CDR2 is FQNNGV. V was trimmed by 5 bases and J by 4 bases, leaving 20 bases between them. The length of the CDR3 is 16 residues. CDR3 DNA: TGTGCCAGCAGCCTAGTTCCGGGGGGTGCTCTCTATGGCTACACCTTC. Protein: CASSLVPGGALYGYTF.

This chain joins TRBV29-1 and TRBJ2-2, with 7 bases fitting TRBD2. CDR3 size: 14 residues. V shed 4 bases and J 6 bases; nucleotides not matched to a gene: 8. Germline loops: CDR1 SQVTM, CDR2 ANQGSEA. The CDR3 reads CSVASGISPGELFF. The CDR3 DNA is TGCAGCGTTGCTAGCGGCATTTCCCCCGGGGAGCTGTTTTTT.

As concerns this clone: The same CDR3 can be traced to other DNA sequences in this sample. The J gene is TRBJ2-2, the V gene TRBV6-5; D perhaps matches TRBD1 (6 bases). CDR3 length: 13 residues. Germline CDR1 MNHEY, CDR2 SVGAGI. The ends were cut back, 6 bases at V and 3 bases at J, with 8 bases in the middle. The CDR3: CASRQGYTGELFF. CDR3 in DNA: TGTGCCAGCAGGCAGGGGTACACCGGGGAGCTGTTTTTT.

This clone was counted between two and nine times. The chain recombines TRBV6-1 with TRBJ2-3, with D perhaps TRBD2 (5 bases). V was clipped by 4 bases and J by 6 bases, with 8 bases between them. Germline CDR1 and CDR2: MNHNS and SASEGT. The CDR3 consists of 12 residues. CDR3 amino acids: CASSGRGDTQYF. The CDR3 DNA reads TGTGCCAGCAGTGGTCGAGGGGATACGCAGTATTTT.

The chain combines TRBV27 with TRBJ1-1; 7 bases fit TRBD1. The CDR3 sequence is 19 residues long. Germline CDR1 and CDR2: MNHEY and SMNVEV (reference sequence). With V trimmed by 5 bases and J by 0 bases, 18 bases remained unmatched. The CDR3 is CASSPWGEGGERMNTEAFF. Written as DNA, the CDR3 is TGTGCCAGCAGTCCATGGGGGGAAGGGGGCGAACGGATGAACACTGAAGCTTTCTTT.

The V gene is TRBV7-2, the J gene TRBJ1-1; D not certain. CDR3 length: 17 residues. The germline V and J ends were trimmed by 5 bases and 4 bases, with 23 bases remaining between them. Germline V gene data show CDR1 as SGHTA and CDR2 as FQGNSA. The CDR3 coding sequence is TGTGCCAGCAGCCCCCCGGGTTGGGCCGGGGAGGGCACTGAAGCTTTCTTT. Translation: CASSPPGWAGEGTEAFF.